Many counts were recorded for the clone carrying this T cell receptor beta chain. Its antigen is unidentified. This sample was included in a study of regulatory T cells in long-lasting Graves disease. Documented time point: persistent/refractory GD, antithyroid drugs over 5 years with positive TRAb. Extracted PBMC RNA gave rise to the TCR library. Study-wide results and limits: Persistent patients shared more public clonotypes (2,741) than newly diagnosed patients (around 910). Persistent disease showed a preference for TRBV28, TRBJ1-2 and TRBJ2-5.

Construction of the TCR beta libraries employed iRepertoire HTBI primers in conjunction with Arm-PCR of CDR3 regions. TCRdb re-called the multiplex PCR reads with MiXCR, one entry per CDR3 protein. This sample has about 470,000 distinct CDR3 sequences, with roughly 21% found just once. The CDR3 is made up of 15 amino acids. Trimming took 1 base from V and 2 from J, leaving 12 bases between them. Germline V gene data show CDR1 as SNHLY and CDR2 as FYNNEI. The sequence came from a female donor with Graves disease. This sequence joins TRBV2 and TRBJ2-7; D call uncertain. The sample in question was peripheral blood mononuclear cells (PBMCs), obtained when the disease was refractory, from a patient treated with antithyroid drugs. DNA of the CDR3: TGTGCCAGCAGTGAAGATACCGGGTCCACCTACGAGCAGTACTTC. Amino acids: CASSEDTGSTYEQYF.